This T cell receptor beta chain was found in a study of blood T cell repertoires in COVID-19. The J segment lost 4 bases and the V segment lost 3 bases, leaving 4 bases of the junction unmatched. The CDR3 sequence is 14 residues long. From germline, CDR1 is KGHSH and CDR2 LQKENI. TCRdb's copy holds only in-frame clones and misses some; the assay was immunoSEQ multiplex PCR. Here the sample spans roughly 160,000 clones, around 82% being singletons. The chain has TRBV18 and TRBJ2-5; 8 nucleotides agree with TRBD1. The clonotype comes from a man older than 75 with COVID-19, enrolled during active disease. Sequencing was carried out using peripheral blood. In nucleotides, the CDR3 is TGTGCCAGCTCACCGACAGGGGAGGTAGAGACCCAGTACTTC. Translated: CASSPTGEVETQYF.